The source of this T cell receptor (beta chain) is a study of CD8+ T cells in alopecia areata. This CDR3 region has 12 residues. Germline lookup yields CDR1 SGDLS and CDR2 YYNGEE. Between the trimmed V and J ends, which lost 3 bases and 7 bases, there was a span of 10 bases. A few counts support this clone. What it binds is unknown. General study results and limits: Higher clonality than in normal scalp was seen in lesional scalp, especially alopecia totalis/universalis. Sharing of TCRs across patients appeared less clear than in mice, possibly for HLA-related reasons.

cDNA prepared by RNA extraction and subsequent reverse transcription served as the template for sequencing. Measured with immunoSEQ multiplex PCR; TCRdb has only the in-frame clones, and not every one. The table shows 95,000 to 120,000 clones, with around 55% occurring only once. The chain combines TRBV9 with TRBJ1-2, with D maybe TRBD1 (5 bases). This sequence was found in a human donor in good health. Sequencing input: CD8+ T cells sorted from blood. DNA of the CDR3: TGTGCCAGCAGCGGAGGGGTTGGTGGCTACACCTTC. Protein: CASSGGVGGYTF.